These 3 T cell receptor beta chains share one sample of origin, sequenced in a study of identifying expanded T cells in peripheral blood. The repertoire was sequenced with immunoSEQ multiplex PCR; TCRdb's copy has only in-frame clones and lacks some. The table records 120,000 or so clones, approximately 88% of them present only once. The specimen sequenced was blood. These receptors originate from a person between 18 and 75 years old in good health.

This CDR3 reads CASSGDREVSSYEQYF. The CDR3 nucleotides read TGTGCCAGCAGTGGGGACAGGGAAGTGAGCTCCTACGAGCAGTACTTC. The chain joins TRBV2 to TRBJ2-7, with TRBD1 identical over 9 bases. The V gene's germline CDR1 is SNHLY and CDR2 FYNNEI. J was trimmed by 0 bases and V by 4 bases; bases with no gene match: 7. The CDR3 runs 16 residues.

The CDR3 nucleotides are TGTGCCAGCAGCTTCTCGGGAATGGCAGCTTACTCCTACGAGCAGTACTTC. It specifies CASSFSGMAAYSYEQYF. This chain connects TRBV13 to TRBJ2-7; TRBD2 is a possible D gene (5 bases). The length of the CDR3 is 17 residues. Germline loops: CDR1 PRHDT, CDR2 FYEKMQ (reference sequence). V was cut by 3 bases and J by 0 bases, with 18 bases left in between.

The chain recombines TRBV6-1 with TRBJ2-1; 8 bases fit TRBD2. Losses at the gene ends were 2 bases for V and 0 bases for J; bases not matched to a gene: 0. Germline values: CDR1 MNHNS, CDR2 SASEGT. The CDR3 consists of 15 residues. CDR3 loop: CASSELAGSYNEQFF. The CDR3 DNA reads as TGTGCCAGCAGTGAACTAGCGGGCTCCTACAATGAGCAGTTCTTC.